Below, one TCR beta chain is given with its context. Its target is not known. The CDR3 contains 16 residues. J lost 1 base, V lost 8 bases, and 13 bases had no gene match. Reverse transcription of roughly 0.5 to 1 ug RNA was carried out with random hexamers. Amplification of TCR beta CDR3 was carried out by immunoSEQ multiplex PCR, which covered 54 Vbeta and 13 Jbeta segments. TCRdb processed the immunoSEQ multiplex PCR reads anew with MiXCR; each CDR3 protein has one entry. The data show 300,000 to 350,000 distinct CDR3 sequences, about 90% seen once. CD8+ and CD4+ T cells from blood underwent TCR beta sequencing, which was carried out in a high-throughput format. Isolation of CD8+ and CD4+ T cells was performed negatively, whereas enrichment of TEMRA cells was done by FACS. The record originates from a study of CD8 T cells in Susac syndrome. Study results and caveats: The study conceded that its TCR sequencing and HLA analysis involved relatively few individuals.

The clonotype comes from a human donor with multiple sclerosis. The rearrangement links TRBV12-3 or TRBV12-4 to TRBJ2-5, with 7 positions matching TRBD2. Sequencing input: CD4+ T cells from PBMCs. The CDR3 DNA is TGTGCCAGCGCCGTTGGGGTAGCGGGTTTCCAAGAGACCCAGTACTTC. Encoded protein: CASAVGVAGFQETQYF.